This entry lists 8 T cell receptor beta chains sequenced from one sample in a study of cytomegalovirus exposure and HLA in healthy donors. The PCR had 60 Vbeta and 13 Jbeta primers. TCRdb's copy holds only in-frame clones and misses some; the assay was immunoSEQ multiplex PCR. Found here are roughly 73,000 clones, 75% of them singletons; the top ten hold over 10%. The material sequenced was PBMCs. These receptors were obtained from a man aged 70-80 years in good health and CMV-seronegative.

This sequence joins TRBV11-3 and TRBJ2-6; 9 nucleotides agree with TRBD1. Germline assignment: CDR1 SGHNT and CDR2 YENEEA. Trimming took 2 bases from V and 4 from J; bases not matched to a gene: 12. This CDR3 is 19 amino acids long. CDR3 nucleotide sequence: TGTGCCAGCAGCTTATCGTTCGCGGGACAGGGCACCGGGGCCAACGTCCTGACTTTC. Amino acids: CASSLSFAGQGTGANVLTF.

In its sample, this clone was seen a few times. The V gene is TRBV4-3, the J gene TRBJ2-7; 11 bases match TRBD2. The J segment lost 6 bases and the V segment lost 4 bases, leaving 8 bases of the junction unmatched. The germline V gene has CDR1 LGHNA and CDR2 YSLEER. This CDR3 has 15 amino acids. The CDR3 loop is CASSPTSGSESEQYF. CDR3 nucleotide sequence: TGCGCCAGCAGCCCCACTAGCGGGAGCGAAAGCGAGCAGTACTTC.

The chain recombines TRBV15 with TRBJ1-2; tentatively, D is TRBD1 (5 bases). The V gene's germline CDR1 is LNHNV and CDR2 YYDKDF (reference sequence). The CDR3 is made up of 14 amino acids. Trimming stripped 1 base from V and 7 bases from J, with 13 bases between. The DNA of the CDR3 is TGTGCCACCAGCAGAGTTCAGGGTATTAGTGGCTACACCTTC. Its protein product is CATSRVQGISGYTF. Using reference TRBV15 and TRBJ1-2 for the parts outside the CDR3, the full variable domain is DAMVIQNPRYQVTQFGKPVTLSCSQTLNHNVMYWYQQKSSQAPKLLFHYYDKDFNNEADTPDNFQSRRPNTSFCFLDIRSPGLGDTAMYLCATSRVQGISGYTFGSGTRLTVV.

The chain couples TRBV10-3 to TRBJ2-5, with TRBD1 matching 9 bases. CDR3 length: 15 residues. Germline V CDR1 and CDR2: ENHRY, SYGVKD. J was trimmed by 5 bases and V by 6 bases; bases with no gene match: 10. CDR3 loop: CAISRGTGRIETQYF. In DNA form, the CDR3 reads TGTGCCATCAGCAGGGGGACAGGGAGAATTGAGACCCAGTACTTC.

This clone has only one observation. The rearrangement uses TRBV30 and TRBJ2-5, with TRBD2 matching over 9 bases. The better agreement between TRBJ2-7 and the DNA end casts doubt on the J call. Germline assignment: CDR1 GTSNPN and CDR2 SVGIG (reference sequence). The CDR3 sequence is 14 residues long. CDR3 loop: CAWSVGTSFHEQYF. The DNA for the CDR3 is TGTGCCTGGAGTGTGGGGACTAGCTTCCACGAGCAGTACTTC.

This clone was picked up a small number of times. The chain is built from TRBV7-9 and TRBJ1-6, with 7 nucleotides matching TRBD1. Germline V gives CDR1 SEHNR, CDR2 FQNEAQ (reference sequence). The CDR3 sequence is 15 residues long. The V gene end was trimmed by 1 base and the J gene end by 10 bases; junction bases not matched to a gene: 7. The CDR3 sequence is CASSLVQTGKSPLHF. DNA for the CDR3: TGTGCCAGCAGCTTAGTACAGACAGGGAAGTCACCCCTCCACTTT.

This rearrangement joins TRBV5-1 to TRBJ2-6; possible D gene TRBD2, 5 bases. Trimming left V 4 bases short and J 0 bases short, with 14 bases between. The CDR3 is made up of 17 amino acids. CDR1 is SGHRS and CDR2 is YFSETQ in the germline V gene. The CDR3 bases are TGCGCCAGCAGCGAAGGGAGCACTTTCTCTGGGGCCAACGTCCTGACTTTC. As protein: CASSEGSTFSGANVLTF.

This clone has a handful of counts. This chain uses TRBV6-5 with TRBJ1-6; 7 bases match TRBD1. The CDR3 spans 14 residues. Germline V gene sequence: CDR1 MNHEY, CDR2 SVGAGI. Unmatched junction bases numbered 9, after V lost 7 bases and J lost 9 bases. The CDR3 spells CASTTTGEGSPLHF. In DNA, the CDR3 is TGTGCCAGCACCACAACAGGGGAAGGTTCACCCCTCCACTTT.